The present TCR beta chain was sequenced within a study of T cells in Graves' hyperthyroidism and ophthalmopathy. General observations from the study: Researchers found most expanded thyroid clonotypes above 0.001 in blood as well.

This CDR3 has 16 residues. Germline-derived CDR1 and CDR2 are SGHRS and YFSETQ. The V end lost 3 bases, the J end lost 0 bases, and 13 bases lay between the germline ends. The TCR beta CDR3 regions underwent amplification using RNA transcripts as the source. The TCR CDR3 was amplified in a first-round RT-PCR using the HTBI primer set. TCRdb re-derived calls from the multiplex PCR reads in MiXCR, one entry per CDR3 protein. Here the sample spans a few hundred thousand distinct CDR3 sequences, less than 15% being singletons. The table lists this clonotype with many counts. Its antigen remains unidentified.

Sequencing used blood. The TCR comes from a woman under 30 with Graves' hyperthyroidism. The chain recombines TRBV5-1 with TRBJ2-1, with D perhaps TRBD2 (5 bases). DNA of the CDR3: TGCGCCAGCAGCTCAGTCAGGAGGAGCTCCTACAATGAGCAGTTCTTC. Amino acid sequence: CASSSVRRSSYNEQFF.